This entry lists 26 T cell receptor beta chains sequenced from one sample in a study of T cells in Graves' hyperthyroidism and ophthalmopathy. The source material, RNA transcripts, was used to amplify TCR beta CDR3 regions. HTBI primers were used for first-round RT-PCR of the TCR CDR3. TCRdb recomputed calls from the multiplex PCR reads with MiXCR, one row per CDR3 protein. The table has 350,000 to 450,000 distinct CDR3 sequences, approximately 17% seen once. The sequencing input was blood. The receptors stem from a woman in her thirties with Graves' hyperthyroidism that later progressed to Graves' ophthalmopathy.

This clonotype has only a few counts. The V and J genes are TRBV10-1 and TRBJ2-1; 10 bases are a match to TRBD2. The CDR3 totals 19 residues. The junction had 12 bases not matched to a gene; V was cut back by 3 bases and J by 1 base. Germline CDR1 reads WNHNN; CDR2 reads SYGVQD (reference sequence). DNA of the CDR3: TGCGCCAGCAGTGATCGGCCCAGCGGGAGGGCCTCATCCTACAATGAGCAGTTCTTC. Protein product: CASSDRPSGRASSYNEQFF.

This chain uses TRBV6-1 with TRBJ2-7, with D maybe TRBD1 (6 bases). CDR1 and CDR2 from the germline V gene are MNHNS and SASEGT. The CDR3 runs 15 residues. V was pared by 7 bases and J by 1 base, with 17 bases between. The CDR3 spells CASNTGQGESYEQYF. The CDR3 DNA sequence: TGTGCCAGCAATACGGGACAAGGGGAGTCCTACGAGCAGTACTTC.

This clonotype was seen repeatedly, ten times or more. The rearrangement joins TRBV2 to TRBJ1-5, with 7 bases lining up with TRBD1. V was clipped by 7 bases and J by 4 bases; unmatched bases: 13. The CDR3 spans 16 residues. The germline V gene has CDR1 SNHLY and CDR2 FYNNEI. The CDR3: CASNPGGGGGNQPQHF. CDR3 in DNA: TGTGCCAGCAACCCAGGGGGGGGAGGAGGTAATCAGCCCCAGCATTTT.

This clonotype was recorded at least ten times. This sequence joins TRBV5-1 and TRBJ1-2; TRBD1 aligns across 7 bases. Germline lookup yields CDR1 SGHRS and CDR2 YFSETQ. This CDR3 region has 15 residues. Trimming at V came to 1 base and at J to 6 bases, leaving 9 bases not matched to a gene. CDR3 sequence reads: CASSLSAGGNNGYTF. In nucleotides, the CDR3 is TGCGCCAGCAGCTTGTCGGCAGGGGGGAACAATGGCTACACCTTC.

This clonotype occurred a few times. The chain recombines TRBV5-4 with TRBJ1-1; maybe TRBD1 (5 bases). V lost 3 bases to trimming and J lost 4 bases, with 13 bases between them. The CDR3 covers 14 residues. Germline V CDR1 and CDR2: SGHNT, YYREEE (reference sequence). CDR3 sequence (DNA): TGTGCCAGCAGCTCGGGCATCGGGGGCACTGAAGCTTTCTTT. Amino acid sequence: CASSSGIGGTEAFF.

This chain connects TRBV27 to TRBJ2-7; the D gene is possibly TRBD2 (5 bases). The CDR3 sequence is 14 residues long. Germline V gives CDR1 MNHEY, CDR2 SMNVEV (reference sequence). The ends were cut back, 2 bases at V and 5 bases at J, with 13 bases in the middle. CDR3 sequence: CASSLRGSPHEQYF. CDR3 bases: TGTGCCAGCAGTTTAAGAGGGAGCCCCCACGAGCAGTACTTC.

The chain recombines TRBV3-1 with TRBJ1-2; a weak D match, TRBD1 (5 bases). CDR3 size: 18 residues. CDR1 is LGHDT and CDR2 is YNNKEL in the germline V gene (reference sequence). Between the trimmed V and J ends, which lost 4 bases and 9 bases, there was a span of 30 bases. The CDR3: CASSRLVGGTNSRKSYTF. In nucleotides, the CDR3 is TGTGCCAGCAGCCGGCTAGTCGGGGGGACTAATTCGAGGAAGAGCTACACCTTC.

This clonotype has at least ten counts. The chain employs TRBV24-1 and TRBJ1-1; D ambiguous. Germline loops: CDR1 KGHDR, CDR2 SFDVKD. The CDR3 is 16 residues long. Trimming left V 4 bases short and J 1 base short, with 15 bases between. CDR3: CATSESHPDKNTEAFF. In DNA form, the CDR3 reads TGTGCCACCAGTGAGTCTCACCCAGATAAGAACACTGAAGCTTTCTTT.

The rearrangement uses TRBV4-1 and TRBJ1-1; possible D gene TRBD1, 6 bases. Trimming took off 4 bases at V and 1 base at J, with 25 bases between the two ends. This CDR3 comprises 19 residues. Germline V CDR1 and CDR2: MGHRA, YSYEKL. The CDR3 reads CASSPLGGSGGPSNTEAFF. In DNA, the CDR3 is TGCGCCAGCAGCCCCCTCGGCGGTAGCGGGGGCCCGTCGAACACTGAAGCTTTCTTT.

This clonotype was seen repeatedly, ten times or more. The chain couples TRBV28 to TRBJ2-7; TRBD1 matches at 7 bases. Unmatched junction bases numbered 25, after V lost 4 bases and J lost 1 base. This CDR3 has 21 amino acids. Germline V gene lookup returns CDR1 MDHEN and CDR2 SYDVKM. The CDR3 nucleotides are TGTGCCAGCAGTTCTATGCGCCAAACCGGGACAGCTTTTGGATTATCCTACGAGCAGTACTTC. It is translated as CASSSMRQTGTAFGLSYEQYF.

V usage is TRBV12-3 or TRBV12-4 and J usage is TRBJ2-5; possibly TRBD1 or TRBD2 for D (5 bases each). V was cut by 5 bases and J by 7 bases, with 5 bases left in between. The CDR3 is 10 amino acids. The CDR3 spells CASSGGTQYF. As DNA, the CDR3 is TGTGCCAGCAGTGGGGGGACCCAGTACTTC.

This clonotype was observed a few times. The chain employs TRBV6-1 and TRBJ2-2; no clear D gene. Germline loops: CDR1 MNHNS, CDR2 SASEGT. Trimming left V 5 bases short and J 6 bases short, with 10 bases between. This CDR3 contains 13 residues. CDR3 nucleotide sequence: TGTGCCAGCAGTCCGAGTAGGGCCGGGGAGCTGTTTTTT. Protein product: CASSPSRAGELFF.

This clonotype showed up many times. The gene calls are TRBV6-1 and TRBJ1-2; D unresolved. Trimming took 5 bases from V and 6 from J, leaving 19 bases between them. CDR1 is MNHNS, CDR2 SASEGT, per germline. CDR3 length: 15 amino acids. CDR3 amino acids: CASSLSAGDGHGYTF. CDR3 DNA sequence: TGTGCCAGCAGTTTATCGGCAGGAGATGGGCATGGCTACACCTTC.

In this sample, this clonotype turned up many times. The chain is built from TRBV2 and TRBJ2-3; TRBD2 matches at 11 bases. CDR3 length: 18 residues. The V gene end was trimmed by 7 bases and the J gene end by 2 bases; junction bases not matched to a gene: 14. Germline values: CDR1 SNHLY, CDR2 FYNNEI. CDR3 bases: TGTGCCAGCAAATTGACTAGCGGGGCCGACTCCCCCACAGATACGCAGTATTTT. Translation: CASKLTSGADSPTDTQYF.

This clonotype was detected ten times or more. The chain has TRBV12-3 or TRBV12-4 and TRBJ2-1; 10 nucleotides agree with TRBD2. The CDR3 is 16 residues long. V trimming: 6 bases; J trimming: 5 bases; junction bases outside the gene matches: 10. The CDR3 here is CASSGLAGETDNEQFF. The DNA for the CDR3 is TGTGCCAGCAGCGGGCTAGCGGGAGAAACGGACAATGAGCAGTTCTTC.

This clonotype has at least ten counts. The rearrangement links TRBV19 to TRBJ2-7; the D gene is possibly TRBD2 (6 bases). The CDR3 contains 14 residues. Trimming removed 2 bases from V and 0 bases from J, with 8 bases in between. Germline CDR1 and CDR2: LNHDA and SQIVND (reference sequence). Here the CDR3 reads CASSIWRDSYEQYF. DNA for the CDR3: TGTGCCAGTAGTATATGGCGGGACTCCTACGAGCAGTACTTC.

The rearrangement uses TRBV29-1 and TRBJ2-7; D gene uncertain. This CDR3 spans 12 amino acids. The V gene lost 4 bases and the J gene lost 2 bases, with 9 bases spanning the gap. Germline assignment: CDR1 SQVTM and CDR2 ANQGSEA. The CDR3 spells CSVGDAAYEQYF. CDR3 DNA: TGCAGCGTTGGAGACGCGGCCTACGAGCAGTACTTC.

This clonotype appeared many times. The gene calls are TRBV11-3 and TRBJ1-1; 7 bases line up with TRBD1. Germline V gene sequence: CDR1 SGHNT, CDR2 YENEEA. Trimming cost V 3 bases and J 5 bases; bases outside gene matches: 3. The CDR3 totals 13 residues. This CDR3 reads CASSFYRGTEAFF. The CDR3 DNA follows: TGTGCCAGCAGCTTCTACAGGGGTACTGAAGCTTTCTTT. The full variable domain, completed using reference TRBV11-3 and TRBJ1-1, is EAGVVQSPRYKIIEKKQPVAFWCNPISGHNTLYWYLQNLGQGPELLIRYENEEAVDDSQLPKDRFSAERLKGVDSTLKIQPAELGDSAVYLCASSFYRGTEAFFGQGTRLTVV.

In this sample, this clonotype turned up many times. The chain recombines TRBV13 with TRBJ2-7; maybe TRBD1 (5 bases). The germline V gene has CDR1 PRHDT and CDR2 FYEKMQ (reference sequence). V dropped 0 bases and J dropped 4 bases, with 13 bases sitting between them. The CDR3 runs 15 residues. The chain's CDR3 is CASSLGGVHSYEQYF. DNA of the CDR3: TGTGCCAGCAGCTTAGGAGGGGTGCATTCTTACGAGCAGTACTTC.

This clonotype turned up a few times. The rearrangement links TRBV28 to TRBJ1-5, with a weak D call TRBD1 (6 bases). This CDR3 has 17 residues. Germline loops: CDR1 MDHEN, CDR2 SYDVKM. Trimming removed 2 bases from V and 1 base from J, with 15 bases in between. The CDR3 loop reads CASSLRGGGRSNQPQHF. CDR3 nucleotide sequence: TGTGCCAGCAGTTTACGCGGAGGGGGAAGGAGCAATCAGCCCCAGCATTTT.

This clonotype has a count of ten or more. This chain links TRBV27 with TRBJ2-2, with 7 bases matching TRBD1. Germline CDR1 MNHEY, CDR2 SMNVEV (reference sequence). The V segment lost 5 bases and the J segment 5 bases; nucleotides outside the gene matches: 5. There are 14 residues in the CDR3. For the CDR3, the DNA is TGTGCCAGCAGTCTTAACAGGGGTACCGGGGAGCTGTTTTTT. Its translation: CASSLNRGTGELFF.

J is TRBJ2-3 and V is TRBV20-1, with D unresolved. V shed 6 bases and J shed 2 bases, with 12 bases lying between them. CDR3 size: 13 residues. Germline CDR1 and CDR2: DFQATT and SNEGSKA (reference sequence). The CDR3 is CSARMGLTDTQYF. The CDR3 DNA is TGCAGTGCCCGAATGGGCCTCACAGATACGCAGTATTTT.

In this sample, this clonotype turned up many times. V usage is TRBV28 and J usage is TRBJ2-1, with 7 bases identical to TRBD1. This CDR3 has 16 amino acids. J gave up 0 bases and V 2 bases, and 4 bases lay outside the gene matches. CDR1 MDHEN and CDR2 SYDVKM come from the germline V gene. The CDR3 here is CASSLDRDSSYNEQFF. DNA for the CDR3: TGTGCCAGCAGTTTAGACCGGGACAGCTCCTACAATGAGCAGTTCTTC.

This clonotype was observed a handful of times. The rearrangement links TRBV12-3 or TRBV12-4 to TRBJ2-1; D is undetermined. V dropped 2 bases and J dropped 5 bases, with 16 bases sitting between them. CDR3 size: 16 residues. DNA of the CDR3: TGTGCCAGCAGTTTAACGGCAGCACTTTTGGACAATGAGCAGTTCTTC. It codes for CASSLTAALLDNEQFF.

This clonotype was observed at least ten times. The rearrangement links TRBV6-2 or TRBV6-3 to TRBJ2-7; D call uncertain. The CDR3 is made up of 12 amino acids. Between the trimmed V and J ends, which lost 4 bases and 6 bases, there was a span of 10 bases. Germline V lookup: CDR1 MNHEY, CDR2 SVGEGT. CDR3 sequence (DNA): TGTGCCAGCAGTTCTTGGATCCTCGAGCAGTACTTC. It translates to CASSSWILEQYF.

This clonotype has a count of ten or more. V gene TRBV10-2 combines with J gene TRBJ2-5; 13 bases match TRBD2. The CDR3 has 17 amino acids. V shed 2 bases and J 5 bases; nucleotides not matched to a gene: 8. CDR1 and CDR2 from the germline V gene are WSHSY and SAAADI. The CDR3 DNA reads as TGCGCCAGCAGTGAGAGGACTAGCGGGAGTATGAGGGAGACCCAGTACTTC. This gives the protein CASSERTSGSMRETQYF.